This TCR beta chain was identified in a study of response to subunit inactivated influenza vaccine. This clonotype was recorded a few times. Its specificity is not known. Findings of the study overall: There was a suggestion from the authors that each seasonal influenza vaccination recruits few new T cells.

TCRdb itself ran the RT-PCR reads through MiXCR, one entry per CDR3 protein. The table shows approximately 500,000 distinct CDR3 sequences, with 13% to 15% occurring only once. The CDR3 loop spans 15 amino acids. After removal of 1 base from V and 8 bases from J, the junction contained 11 bases not matched to a gene. Germline CDR1 reads SGDLS; CDR2 reads YYNGEE. Sequenced here: PBMCs from blood, sampled 12 days after vaccination. This clonotype originated in a man aged 45-60 years who received an inactivated influenza vaccine. V and J are TRBV9 and TRBJ1-2; 7 nucleotides match TRBD1. The CDR3, as DNA: TGTGCCAGCAGCGTAACGTGGGACAGCGCTATCGGCTACACCTTC. Translating it yields CASSVTWDSAIGYTF.